Listed here are 32 T cell receptor beta chains from one sample, sequenced in a study of OX40 agonist ivuxolimab in advanced cancers. Here immunoSEQ multiplex PCR was the method, and the copy in TCRdb shows in-frame clones only, minus some. The sample carries tens of thousands of clones, approximately 90% recorded once. The specimen was CD4+ or CD8+ T cells sorted from blood, collected in a trial of the OX40 agonist ivuxolimab. Receptors originate from an adult with an advanced solid tumor such as melanoma, head and neck, liver or kidney cancer.

V usage is TRBV27 and J usage is TRBJ2-7; 10 nucleotides align to TRBD2. Germline V gives CDR1 MNHEY, CDR2 SMNVEV (reference sequence). The CDR3 covers 15 residues. With 4 bases clipped from V and 0 bases from J, the junction kept 3 bases outside the gene matches. In DNA form, the CDR3 reads TGTGCCAGCAGTTGGAGCGGGGGGGACTCCTACGAGCAGTACTTC. The encoded protein is CASSWSGGDSYEQYF.

The genes are TRBV5-4 and TRBJ2-7; 7 nucleotides line up with TRBD1. The ends lost 4 bases at V and 1 base at J; junction bases unmatched: 14. The CDR3 sequence is 17 residues long. Germline lookup yields CDR1 SGHNT and CDR2 YYREEE (reference sequence). CDR3 sequence reads: CASSPWGAGGRSYEQYF. Here the CDR3 DNA reads TGTGCCAGCAGCCCGTGGGGTGCAGGGGGTAGGTCCTACGAGCAGTACTTC.

The chain uses TRBV2 and TRBJ2-7; the D gene is possibly TRBD2 (5 bases). This CDR3 has 15 residues. Germline CDR1 and CDR2: SNHLY and FYNNEI. V was shortened by 4 bases and J by 1 base, with 14 bases between the two germline ends. CDR3 nucleotide sequence: TGTGCCAGCAGTGTATTTGGGAGCACTTCCTACGAGCAGTACTTC. It yields the protein CASSVFGSTSYEQYF.

The gene calls are TRBV29-1 and TRBJ1-1; no clear D gene. CDR1 is SQVTM and CDR2 is ANQGSEA in the germline V gene. The ends were cut back, 7 bases at V and 1 base at J, with 10 bases in the middle. The CDR3 sequence is 12 residues long. The CDR3 bases are TGCAGCGCTCGGGCCGAGAACACTGAAGCTTTCTTT. It yields the protein CSARAENTEAFF.

CDR3 loop: CASSLSGTAYTEAFF. CDR3 DNA: TGTGCCAGCAGTCTCTCCGGGACAGCCTACACTGAAGCTTTCTTT. This rearrangement joins TRBV27 to TRBJ1-1; 7 bases align to TRBD1. Losses at the gene ends were 5 bases for V and 3 bases for J; bases not matched to a gene: 9. This CDR3 spans 15 amino acids. Germline assignment: CDR1 MNHEY and CDR2 SMNVEV (reference sequence).

This clone was detected only once. The J gene is TRBJ2-5, the V gene TRBV6-5; no clear D gene. The CDR3 sequence is 15 residues long. Germline CDR1 and CDR2: MNHEY and SVGAGI. The germline V and J ends were trimmed by 1 base and 5 bases, with 14 bases remaining between them. The DNA for the CDR3 is TGTGCCAGCAGTTACTATCGGAGTTTCGGGGAGACCCAGTACTTC. Residues: CASSYYRSFGETQYF.

The chain combines TRBV7-6 with TRBJ2-3; D may be TRBD1 or TRBD2 (6 bases each). Trimming removed 1 base from V and 2 bases from J, with 13 bases in between. This CDR3 is 16 amino acids long. In germline, CDR1 is SGHVS, CDR2 FNYEAQ. In DNA, the CDR3 is TGTGCCAGCAGCTTAGTTGGGGGGCGGAACACAGATACGCAGTATTTT. Encoded protein: CASSLVGGRNTDTQYF.

The chain is built from TRBV4-1 and TRBJ2-2; TRBD1 might be the D (6 bases). The V gene lost 0 bases and the J gene lost 5 bases, with 10 bases spanning the gap. Per germline, CDR1 MGHRA and CDR2 YSYEKL. CDR3 size: 15 residues. The CDR3 coding sequence is TGCGCCAGCAGCCAAGAGGGGGCTCTTACCGGGGAGCTGTTTTTT. Its protein product is CASSQEGALTGELFF.

The gene calls are TRBV5-1 and TRBJ1-6, with no clear D. Germline lookup yields CDR1 SGHRS and CDR2 YFSETQ. The CDR3 has 17 amino acids. Deletions cut 0 bases from V and 0 bases from J, with 10 bases between. DNA for the CDR3: TGCGCCAGCAGCTTGGAGGCGTTGAGCTCCTATAATTCACCCCTCCACTTT. It encodes CASSLEALSSYNSPLHF.

The rearrangement uses TRBV5-4 and TRBJ1-1; maybe TRBD1 (5 bases). Trimming cost V 3 bases and J 6 bases, with 9 bases left between them. This CDR3 contains 12 residues. The germline V gene has CDR1 SGHNT and CDR2 YYREEE (reference sequence). CDR3 sequence reads: CASSSEGPEAFF. The CDR3 bases are TGTGCCAGCAGCTCCGAGGGGCCTGAAGCTTTCTTT.

The J gene is TRBJ2-2, the V gene TRBV13; TRBD2 matches 11 bases. The CDR3 has 17 amino acids. The V and J ends lost 1 base and 6 bases, in that order; junction bases with no gene match: 7. Germline CDR1 is PRHDT and CDR2 is FYEKMQ (reference sequence). In DNA, the CDR3 is TGTGCCAGCAGCTTAGTCCCCCAACTAGCGGGGGCCGGGGAGCTGTTTTTT. It codes for CASSLVPQLAGAGELFF.

V is TRBV4-2 and J is TRBJ2-7, with TRBD2 matching 8 bases. The CDR3 runs 14 residues. V shed 4 bases, J shed 12 bases, and the junction held 14 bases outside the gene matches. Germline V lookup: CDR1 LGHNA, CDR2 YNFKEQ. The CDR3 DNA reads TGTGCCAGCAGCCTGCGGGTTGAAGCGGGAGAGGTGTACTTC. Encoded protein: CASSLRVEAGEVYF.

The chain carries TRBV4-3 and TRBJ1-1; D unclear. The germline V gene encodes CDR1 LGHNA and CDR2 YSLEER. The CDR3 is 15 amino acids. The germline V and J ends were trimmed by 1 base and 11 bases, with 20 bases remaining between them. CDR3 sequence: CASSQGGRTPPGAFF. Here the CDR3 DNA reads TGCGCCAGCAGCCAAGGAGGGAGGACCCCTCCTGGGGCTTTCTTT.

The J gene is TRBJ2-1, the V gene TRBV11-2, with 12 nucleotides matching TRBD2. Germline loops: CDR1 SGHAT, CDR2 FQNNGV. After removal of 5 bases from V and 7 bases from J, the junction contained 6 bases not matched to a gene. This CDR3 is built from 15 residues. The CDR3 loop is CASSQGTSGLNEQFF. For the CDR3, the DNA is TGTGCCAGCAGCCAGGGGACTAGCGGGTTGAATGAGCAGTTCTTC.

The chain couples TRBV19 to TRBJ2-7; D not resolved. Looked up from germline, CDR1 is LNHDA and CDR2 is SQIVND (reference sequence). V was clipped by 5 bases and J by 3 bases, with 11 bases between them. CDR3 length equals 13 residues. CDR3 sequence (DNA): TGTGCCAGTAGTGGTCACAGCCTCTACGAGCAGTACTTC. The encoded protein is CASSGHSLYEQYF.

This clone was seen a single time. The chain uses TRBV6-4 and TRBJ2-3; D is unclear. V was cut by 0 bases and J by 0 bases, with 7 bases left in between. Germline V gene data show CDR1 as MRHNA and CDR2 as SNTAGT. The length of the CDR3 is 15 residues. The DNA of the CDR3 is TGTGCCAGCAGTGACTCGCCTGATAGCACAGATACGCAGTATTTT. This translates into CASSDSPDSTDTQYF.

This sequence joins TRBV14 and TRBJ2-5; a possible D gene is TRBD2 (7 bases). V dropped 4 bases and J dropped 5 bases, with 11 bases sitting between them. The germline V gene encodes CDR1 SGHDN and CDR2 FVKESK. This CDR3 contains 13 residues. CDR3 sequence reads: CASSPGGDETQYF. In DNA form, the CDR3 reads TGTGCCAGCAGCCCGGGGGGCGACGAGACCCAGTACTTC.

The chain uses TRBV7-9 and TRBJ1-4; D is unresolved. V was clipped by 6 bases and J by 3 bases, with 14 bases between them. The CDR3 runs 15 residues. CDR1 is SEHNR, CDR2 FQNEAQ, per germline (reference sequence). The CDR3 spells CASRTLVEANEKLFF. The CDR3 region has the DNA TGTGCCAGCAGGACCCTAGTAGAGGCTAATGAAAAACTGTTTTTT.

The V gene is TRBV19, the J gene TRBJ1-5, with unresolved D. Germline assignment: CDR1 LNHDA and CDR2 SQIVND (reference sequence). With 3 bases removed from V and 8 bases from J, the gap between germline ends came to 17 bases. The CDR3 runs 15 residues. The DNA of the CDR3 is TGTGCCAGTAGTATGACGGGATGGGGTGGTAAGCCCCAGCATTTT. Its protein is CASSMTGWGGKPQHF.

The CDR3 DNA reads as TGTGCCAGCAGTTTAGGTGGCAGGGGGCGCCCAAATGAAAAACTGTTTTTT. It yields the protein CASSLGGRGRPNEKLFF. The genes are TRBV28 and TRBJ1-4; 8 bases line up with TRBD1. The CDR3 runs 17 residues. V lost 2 bases and J lost 5; bases outside the gene matches: 10. Germline V gene sequence: CDR1 MDHEN, CDR2 SYDVKM.

The chain is built from TRBV29-1 and TRBJ2-1, with 7 bases aligning to TRBD2. This CDR3 region has 15 residues. Looked up from germline, CDR1 is SQVTM and CDR2 is ANQGSEA. V trimming: 6 bases; J trimming: 0 bases; junction bases outside the gene matches: 8. The CDR3 reads CSVEWASGSYNEQFF. As DNA, the CDR3 is TGCAGCGTGGAGTGGGCTAGCGGCTCCTACAATGAGCAGTTCTTC.

This chain links TRBV7-9 with TRBJ2-1; no firm D call. The V end was cut by 5 bases, the J end by 4 bases, with 6 bases between. The germline V gene encodes CDR1 SEHNR and CDR2 FQNEAQ (reference sequence). This CDR3 contains 12 residues. DNA of the CDR3: TGTGCCAGCAGCCCGGGTTACAATGAGCAGTTCTTC. This translates into CASSPGYNEQFF. Based on the CDR3 plus reference TRBV7-9 and TRBJ2-1, the full variable domain is DTGVSQNPRHKITKRGQNVTFRCDPISEHNRLYWYRQTLGQGPEFLTYFQNEAQLEKSRLLSDRFSAERPKGSFSTLEIQRTEQGDSAMYLCASSPGYNEQFFGPGTRLTVL.

The genes are TRBV7-3 and TRBJ2-1; 9 positions agree with TRBD2. The junction had 6 bases not matched to a gene; V was cut back by 5 bases and J by 4 bases. CDR1 is SGHTA and CDR2 is FQGTGA in the germline V gene. CDR3 length: 15 amino acids. The CDR3 region has the DNA TGTGCCAGCAGCGTGTCTAGCGGGGATTACAATGAGCAGTTCTTC. Protein: CASSVSSGDYNEQFF.

The chain links TRBV27 to TRBJ2-7; the D gene is possibly TRBD1 (5 bases). The V gene lost 3 bases and the J gene lost 3 bases, with 12 bases spanning the gap. The germline V gene encodes CDR1 MNHEY and CDR2 SMNVEV (reference sequence). The CDR3 length is 14 residues. CDR3: CASSFVGANYEQYF. The CDR3 nucleotides read TGTGCCAGCAGTTTCGTAGGGGCAAACTACGAGCAGTACTTC.

This chain connects TRBV5-6 to TRBJ2-7; possible D gene TRBD2, 6 bases. CDR3 length equals 13 residues. Trimming stripped 6 bases from V and 3 bases from J, with 13 bases between. The V gene's germline CDR1 is SGHDT and CDR2 YYEEEE. CDR3 nucleotide sequence: TGTGCCAGCACCCTGGAGGGTGACTACGAGCAGTACTTC. Translating gives CASTLEGDYEQYF. The full variable domain, completed using reference TRBV5-6 and TRBJ2-7, is DAGVTQSPTHLIKTRGQQVTLRCSPKSGHDTVSWYQQALGQGPQFIFQYYEEEERQRGNFPDRFSGHQFPNYSSELNVNALLLGDSALYLCASTLEGDYEQYFGPGTRLTVT.

The chain combines TRBV4-3 with TRBJ2-3; D is uncertain. Germline lookup yields CDR1 LGHNA and CDR2 YSLEER. The ends were cut back, 0 bases at V and 1 base at J, with 11 bases in the middle. The CDR3 length is 16 residues. The chain's CDR3 is CASSQDWNGGTDTQYF. The DNA for the CDR3 is TGCGCCAGCAGCCAAGATTGGAATGGGGGCACAGATACGCAGTATTTT.

This clone was counted a few times. The chain links TRBV4-2 to TRBJ2-7, with D perhaps TRBD1 (6 bases). The CDR3 sequence is 16 residues long. The germline gives CDR1 LGHNA, CDR2 YNFKEQ. Trimming took off 0 bases at V and 4 bases at J, with 16 bases between the two ends. The CDR3 is CASSQEIGGTYYEQYF. CDR3 in DNA: TGTGCCAGCAGCCAAGAGATAGGGGGTACCTATTACGAGCAGTACTTC.

The V and J genes are TRBV6-5 and TRBJ1-1; 9 positions match TRBD1. With V trimmed by 4 bases and J by 7 bases, 10 bases remained unmatched. Germline V gene lookup returns CDR1 MNHEY and CDR2 SVGAGI. CDR3 length: 15 residues. This CDR3 is CASSSWRQGGNEAFF. As DNA, the CDR3 is TGTGCCAGCAGTTCCTGGAGACAGGGGGGCAATGAAGCTTTCTTT.

This clone was recorded once. V and J are TRBV4-1 and TRBJ2-3; D possibly corresponds to TRBD2 (5 bases). Germline CDR1 reads MGHRA; CDR2 reads YSYEKL. V was cut by 1 base and J by 1 base, with 12 bases left in between. The CDR3 runs to 16 residues. The CDR3 DNA reads TGCGCCAGCAGCCAAGGCCAGCGGATAGGCACAGATACGCAGTATTTT. It yields the protein CASSQGQRIGTDTQYF.

On this clone: Other nucleotide sequences from this sample produce the same CDR3. The chain couples TRBV6-6 to TRBJ2-7, with no clear D. The CDR3 is made up of 11 amino acids. CDR1 and CDR2 (germline): MNHNY, SVGAGI (reference sequence). V lost 0 bases and J 5 bases, leaving 2 bases between the germline ends. CDR3 protein: CASSYSNEQYF. CDR3 in DNA: TGTGCCAGCAGTTACTCGAACGAGCAGTACTTC.

The chain employs TRBV6-5 and TRBJ2-3, with D perhaps being TRBD1 or TRBD2 (5 bases each). The ends were cut back, 0 bases at V and 0 bases at J, with 7 bases in the middle. The CDR3 contains 15 residues. The germline CDR1 and CDR2 sequences are MNHEY and SVGAGI. This chain's CDR3 is CASSYSRDSTDTQYF. Written as DNA, the CDR3 is TGTGCCAGCAGTTACTCGAGGGACAGCACAGATACGCAGTATTTT.

The V and J genes are TRBV11-2 and TRBJ2-1; the D gene is possibly TRBD1 (5 bases). With 4 bases removed from V and 6 bases from J, the gap between germline ends came to 10 bases. CDR3 length: 13 residues. Germline CDR1 is SGHAT and CDR2 is FQNNGV. CDR3 nucleotide sequence: TGTGCCAGCAGCTACCACACAGGCAATGAGCAGTTCTTC. Protein: CASSYHTGNEQFF. The variable domain in full, completed from reference TRBV11-2 and TRBJ2-1, reads EAGVAQSPRYKIIEKRQSVAFWCNPISGHATLYWYQQILGQGPKLLIQFQNNGVVDDSQLPKDRFSAERLKGVDSTLKIQPAKLEDSAVYLCASSYHTGNEQFFGPGTRLTVL.